The subject of this entry is one T cell receptor (beta chain). Its antigen remains unidentified. The CDR3 has 15 amino acids. Trimming at V came to 4 bases and at J to 7 bases, leaving 11 bases not matched to a gene. The V gene's germline CDR1 is SGHRS and CDR2 YFSETQ. The data belong to a study of OX40 agonist ivuxolimab in advanced cancers. Study at large: Prior anti-PD-1, anti-PD-L1 or anti-CTLA-4 therapy was allowed; around 40% had some. In three patients, partial responses were observed, one with hepatocellular carcinoma and two with cutaneous melanoma. Study-wide findings and caveats: Partial responders treated at 0.1-3.0 mg/kg exhibited clonal expansion among the lowest measured.

Produced via immunoSEQ multiplex PCR; TCRdb's table is partial and in-frame only. The sample carries tens of thousands of clones, roughly 90% recorded once. Cycle 7 day 1, cycle 4 day 1, and baseline were the timepoints at which blood was sampled. The V and J genes are TRBV5-1 and TRBJ2-1; 7 bases line up with TRBD2. Sequencing was performed on CD4+ or CD8+ T cells sorted from blood, taken in a trial of the OX40 agonist ivuxolimab. The sequence came from an adult with an advanced solid tumor such as melanoma, head and neck, liver or kidney cancer. The CDR3 region has the DNA TGCGCCAGCAGCCCGGGACTAACGGAAGGGAATGAGCAGTTCTTC. Translated: CASSPGLTEGNEQFF.